This entry is about one TCR beta chain. This entry is derived from a study of blood T cell repertoires in COVID-19. At the level of the study: The origin of the acute and convalescent COVID-19 samples was the United States, Italy and Spain. Sources were T cells, B-cell-depleted T cells, or PBMCs; the material itself was cDNA or gDNA.

Authors' analysis steps: The authors estimated nucleated cell counts from reference gene primer amplification. Repertoires were generated with immunoSEQ multiplex PCR, while TCRdb's copy carries only in-frame clones and drops some. V, J and clone size are those of that table, while D and trimming were read from the DNA. Of 250,000 or so clones in the sample, approximately 86% were seen once. The sequence was collected from a man aged 35 to 55 with active or convalescent COVID-19. Sequencing used peripheral blood.

The CDR3 DNA sequence: TGTGCCAGCAGCTTAGAAGCGGGCGCCGCCGGTGAGCAGTTCTTC. Its protein product is CASSLEAGAAGEQFF. J is TRBJ2-1 and V is TRBV7-3; tentative D call: TRBD2 (6 bases). V was clipped by 2 bases and J by 9 bases, with 17 bases between them. Per the germline V gene, CDR1 is SGHTA and CDR2 is FQGTGA. This CDR3 has 15 amino acids.